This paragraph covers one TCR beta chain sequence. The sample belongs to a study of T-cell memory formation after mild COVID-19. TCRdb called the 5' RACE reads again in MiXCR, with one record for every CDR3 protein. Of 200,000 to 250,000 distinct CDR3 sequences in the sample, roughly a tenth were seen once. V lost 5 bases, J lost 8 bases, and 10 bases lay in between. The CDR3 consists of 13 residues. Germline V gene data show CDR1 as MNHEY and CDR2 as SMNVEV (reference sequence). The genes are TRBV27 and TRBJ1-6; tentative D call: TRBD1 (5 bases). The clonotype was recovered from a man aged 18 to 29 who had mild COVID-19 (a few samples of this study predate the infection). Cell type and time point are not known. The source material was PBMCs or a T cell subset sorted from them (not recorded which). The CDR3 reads CASSHTQDSPLHF. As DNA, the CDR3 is TGTGCCAGCAGTCACACACAGGATTCACCCCTCCACTTT.